The 2 T cell receptor beta chains given below trace back to one sample, sequenced in a study of OX40 agonist ivuxolimab in advanced cancers. TCRdb keeps only in-frame clones here, not all; method: immunoSEQ multiplex PCR. The table shows about 71,000 clones, with 86% occurring only once. The sequencing used CD4+ or CD8+ T cells sorted from blood, collected in a trial of the OX40 agonist ivuxolimab. The receptors shown here come from an adult with an advanced solid tumor such as melanoma, head and neck, liver or kidney cancer.

The chain has TRBV7-2 and TRBJ2-6; no clear D. Germline CDR1 is SGHTA and CDR2 is FQGNSA. With 0 bases removed from V and 0 bases from J, the gap between germline ends came to 18 bases. CDR3 length: 20 amino acids. The CDR3 sequence is CASSLAPGLRTNSGANVLTF. The CDR3 nucleotides are TGTGCCAGCAGCTTAGCGCCAGGATTAAGAACAAACTCTGGGGCCAACGTCCTGACTTTC.

CDR3 loop: CASSLGVSLANTQYF. The CDR3 nucleotides are TGTGCCAGCAGCTTGGGGGTTTCTTTAGCGAATACGCAGTATTTT. This chain joins TRBV7-2 and TRBJ2-3; D may correspond to TRBD1 or TRBD2 (5 bases each). V gave up 3 bases and J gave up 7 bases, with 17 bases separating them. The CDR3 loop spans 15 amino acids. The V gene's germline CDR1 is SGHTA and CDR2 FQGNSA.